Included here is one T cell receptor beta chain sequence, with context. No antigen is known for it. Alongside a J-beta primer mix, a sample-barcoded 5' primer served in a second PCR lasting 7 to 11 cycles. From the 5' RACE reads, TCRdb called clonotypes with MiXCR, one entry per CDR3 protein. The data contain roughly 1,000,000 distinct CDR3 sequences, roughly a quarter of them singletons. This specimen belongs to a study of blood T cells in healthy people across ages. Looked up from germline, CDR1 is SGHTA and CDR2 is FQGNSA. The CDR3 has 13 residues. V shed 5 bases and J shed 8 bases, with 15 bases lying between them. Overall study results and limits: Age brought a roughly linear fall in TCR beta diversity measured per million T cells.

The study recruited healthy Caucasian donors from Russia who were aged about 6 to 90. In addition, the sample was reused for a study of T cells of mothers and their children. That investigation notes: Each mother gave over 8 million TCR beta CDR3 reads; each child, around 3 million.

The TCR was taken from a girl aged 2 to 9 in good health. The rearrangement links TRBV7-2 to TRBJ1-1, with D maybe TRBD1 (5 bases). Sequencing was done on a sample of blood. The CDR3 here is CASSPTGPLEAFF. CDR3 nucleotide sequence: TGTGCCAGCAGCCCCACAGGACCCCTCGAAGCTTTCTTT.